This entry describes one T cell receptor beta chain. Its antigen is still unknown. The sample originates from a study of long-term antiretroviral therapy in people with HIV. General study findings and limits: Post-ART samples showed increased diversity that remained below transplant donor control levels.

CDR3 size: 15 residues. Germline values: CDR1 KGHSH, CDR2 LQKENI. Trimming took off 3 bases at V and 0 bases at J, with 11 bases between the two ends. Sequencing relied on immunoSEQ assay v3.0, run at survey level. Sequencing was directed toward roughly 40,000-55,000 T-cell genomes in each sample. Clones were sequenced by immunoSEQ multiplex PCR, and TCRdb holds only the in-frame ones, with some missing. The data show 23,000 or so clones, about four fifths seen once. The V gene is TRBV18, the J gene TRBJ1-2, with D perhaps TRBD1 (5 bases). The sequence derives from a man aged 50-59 years with HIV. The input for sequencing was unsorted PBMCs, taken 0.4 years after starting antiretroviral therapy. The CDR3 here is CASSPAGTANYGYTF. The CDR3, as DNA: TGTGCCAGCTCACCCGCCGGGACCGCTAACTATGGCTACACCTTC. The whole variable domain, filled in from reference TRBV18 and TRBJ1-2, reads NAGVMQNPRHLVRRRGQEARLRCSPMKGHSHVYWYRQLPEEGLKFMVYLQKENIIDESGMPKERFSAEFPKEGPSILRIQQVVRGDSAAYFCASSPAGTANYGYTFGSGTRLTVV.